This T cell receptor (beta chain) was found in a study of blood T cell repertoires in COVID-19. Study details: Sites in the United States, Italy and Spain provided acute and convalescent COVID-19 samples. PBMCs, B-cell-depleted T cells, or T cells were the source of the cDNA or gDNA that made up the material.

In the original workflow: Amplification of reference gene primers was used by the study to estimate nucleated cell counts. Clones were sequenced by immunoSEQ multiplex PCR, and TCRdb holds only the in-frame ones, with some missing. V and J calls and clone size are copied from that table; D and trimming were computed from the DNA. The data hold approximately 300,000 clones, with roughly nine tenths observed a single time. The sequenced material came from peripheral blood. This receptor was taken from a young man who had recovered from COVID-19.

The CDR3 loop is CASKEDRLNEKLFF. For the CDR3, the DNA is TGTGCCAGCAAGGAGGACAGACTAAATGAAAAACTGTTTTTT. The chain links TRBV6-5 to TRBJ1-4, with a possible D match to TRBD1 (6 bases). Germline values: CDR1 MNHEY, CDR2 SVGAGI. This CDR3 region has 14 residues. Trimming pared 7 bases from V and 5 bases from J, leaving 14 bases between.